A single sample is the source of the 17 T cell receptor beta chains below, sequenced in a study of vaccination and CD4 T cells after COVID-19. The time point was: late sampling 161 to 241 days after vaccination in three convalescent patients. Treatment: approximately nine-day PBMC culture with coronavirus spike peptide pools or control peptides (ViraFEST assay). An Oncomine TCR Beta short-read assay was used to sequence the DNA from cultured CD4+ T cells. From the PCR reads, TCRdb called clonotypes with MiXCR, one entry per CDR3 protein. Among tens of thousands of distinct CDR3 sequences listed, over 25% were seen once. For these TCRs, the target antigens are not known. The specimen comprised CD4+ T cells from blood, cultured in vitro, sampled about 7 months after SARS-CoV-2 vaccination. The receptors derive from a human donor who had recovered from COVID-19.

This clonotype was detected only a few times. This chain joins TRBV7-2 and TRBJ1-2, with TRBD1 as a possible D gene (6 bases). Germline values: CDR1 SGHTA, CDR2 FQGNSA. Between the trimmed V and J ends, which lost 5 bases and 6 bases, there was a span of 19 bases. CDR3 length equals 15 residues. The CDR3 reads CASSRPGGGGNGYTF. CDR3 DNA: TGTGCCAGCAGCCGCCCGGGGGGAGGGGGAAATGGCTACACCTTC.

The chain recombines TRBV20-1 with TRBJ2-5, with 12 bases that match TRBD1. Germline-derived CDR1 and CDR2 are DFQATT and SNEGSKA (reference sequence). The CDR3 is made up of 15 amino acids. V lost 2 bases and J lost 7; bases outside the gene matches: 8. The CDR3 spells CSARTPGQGAGTQYF. The CDR3 coding sequence is TGCAGTGCTAGAACCCCGGGACAGGGGGCAGGGACCCAGTACTTC.

This clonotype was seen only a few times. This rearrangement joins TRBV19 to TRBJ2-7; D ambiguous. Trimming shortened V by 3 bases and J by 5 bases, and 11 bases separated the two germline ends. Germline V gene data show CDR1 as LNHDA and CDR2 as SQIVND (reference sequence). The CDR3 is made up of 13 amino acids. CDR3 in amino acids: CASSIYGSDEQYF. DNA of the CDR3: TGTGCCAGTAGTATTTATGGTTCGGACGAGCAGTACTTC.

The rearrangement links TRBV20-1 to TRBJ2-1; TRBD2 matches 10 bases. Trimming cost V 3 bases and J 5 bases; bases outside gene matches: 7. Germline values: CDR1 DFQATT, CDR2 SNEGSKA (reference sequence). The CDR3 has 15 amino acids. CDR3 sequence (DNA): TGCAGTGCTAGTCCAGGACTAGCGGCTCACAATGAGCAGTTCTTC. Translating gives CSASPGLAAHNEQFF.

The chain couples TRBV28 to TRBJ1-5; D ambiguous. Germline-derived CDR1 and CDR2 are MDHEN and SYDVKM. This CDR3 has 14 residues. The V end was cut by 7 bases, the J end by 1 base, with 11 bases between. The CDR3: CASNPRWSNQPQHF. In DNA, the CDR3 is TGTGCCAGCAACCCCCGTTGGAGCAATCAGCCCCAGCATTTT.

This clonotype was picked up a small number of times. The chain employs TRBV7-2 and TRBJ1-1; D call uncertain. Germline V lookup: CDR1 SGHTA, CDR2 FQGNSA. Deletions cut 1 base from V and 2 bases from J, with 8 bases between. This CDR3 has 14 amino acids. CDR3 sequence (DNA): TGTGCCAGCAGCTTAGACCCGTCCAACACTGAAGCTTTCTTT. Translation: CASSLDPSNTEAFF.

The V gene is TRBV20-1, the J gene TRBJ1-1; no clear D gene. This CDR3 has 14 amino acids. With 2 bases removed from V and 0 bases from J, the gap between germline ends came to 10 bases. Germline V gives CDR1 DFQATT, CDR2 SNEGSKA (reference sequence). The CDR3 here is CSARLQVLNTEAFF. The CDR3, as DNA: TGCAGTGCTAGACTGCAGGTCTTGAACACTGAAGCTTTCTTT.

V and J are TRBV20-1 and TRBJ2-1; D is perhaps TRBD2 (5 bases). Germline CDR1 reads DFQATT; CDR2 reads SNEGSKA (reference sequence). CDR3 length: 14 residues. V was shortened by 3 bases and J by 5 bases, with 14 bases between the two germline ends. Here the CDR3 DNA reads TGCAGTGCTAGCCTCCTAGCAAGCGACAATGAGCAGTTCTTC. Its translation: CSASLLASDNEQFF.

The J gene is TRBJ2-1, the V gene TRBV19; 10 positions agree with TRBD2. The CDR3 is 15 amino acids. The V and J ends lost 0 bases and 4 bases, in that order; junction bases with no gene match: 0. CDR1 and CDR2 from the germline V gene are LNHDA and SQIVND (reference sequence). CDR3 loop: CASSIELAGYNEQFF. In nucleotides, the CDR3 is TGTGCCAGTAGTATAGAACTAGCGGGGTACAATGAGCAGTTCTTC. Full variable domain (rest looked up from reference TRBV19 and TRBJ2-1): DGGITQSPKYLFRKEGQNVTLSCEQNLNHDAMYWYRQDPGQGLRLIYYSQIVNDFQKGDIAEGYSVSREKKESFPLTVTSAQKNPTAFYLCASSIELAGYNEQFFGPGTRLTVL.

Of note for this clonotype: The junction and the germline gene differ at one end; a read error may be behind it. CDR3 in DNA: TGCAGTGCTAGACGTAGCGGGGGGGAGTCTAATGGGCAGTTCTTC. Its translation: CSARRSGGESNGQFF. The chain uses TRBV20-1 and TRBJ2-1; 11 positions agree with TRBD2. The CDR3 covers 15 residues. Per germline, CDR1 DFQATT and CDR2 SNEGSKA (reference sequence).

The rearrangement links TRBV19 to TRBJ1-1, with D maybe TRBD1 (5 bases). In germline, CDR1 is LNHDA, CDR2 SQIVND (reference sequence). The V end was cut by 5 bases, the J end by 3 bases, with 13 bases between. The CDR3 extends over 14 amino acids. The CDR3: CASSLQEGYTEAFF. In DNA, the CDR3 is TGTGCCAGTAGTTTACAGGAGGGGTACACTGAAGCTTTCTTT.

V gene TRBV7-9 combines with J gene TRBJ1-4, with a weak D call TRBD1 (5 bases). Germline V lookup: CDR1 SEHNR, CDR2 FQNEAQ (reference sequence). This CDR3 is built from 14 residues. V shed 1 base and J shed 7 bases, with 10 bases lying between them. The DNA of the CDR3 is TGTGCCAGCAGCTTAGGTGGGGGAGCTGAAAAACTGTTTTTT. As protein: CASSLGGGAEKLFF.

This clonotype was recorded a few times. J is TRBJ2-1 and V is TRBV6-1, with D hard to call. The CDR3 sequence is 11 residues long. Trimming stripped 6 bases from V and 8 bases from J, with 8 bases between. The germline gives CDR1 MNHNS, CDR2 SASEGT. CDR3 nucleotides: TGTGCCAGCAGCCCAAGAGATGAGCAGTTCTTC. Amino acids: CASSPRDEQFF.

In its sample, this clonotype was seen a few times. The chain is built from TRBV20-1 and TRBJ2-3; the D is unclear. CDR3 length: 11 amino acids. Germline lookup yields CDR1 DFQATT and CDR2 SNEGSKA (reference sequence). The V and J ends lost 5 bases and 9 bases respectively, with 12 bases between them. This CDR3 reads CSAGTSRTQYF. CDR3 sequence (DNA): TGCAGTGCTGGTACGTCGAGGACGCAGTATTTT.

The rearrangement joins TRBV7-9 to TRBJ1-1, with D perhaps matching TRBD1 (5 bases). CDR1 SEHNR and CDR2 FQNEAQ come from the germline V gene (reference sequence). V lost 3 bases, J lost 5 bases, and 13 bases lay in between. CDR3 length: 14 residues. CDR3 sequence reads: CASSFGGGRTEAFF. The CDR3 coding sequence is TGTGCCAGCAGCTTTGGGGGAGGTAGAACTGAAGCTTTCTTT.

The rearrangement links TRBV5-4 to TRBJ2-7, with TRBD2 matching over 8 bases. Unmatched junction bases numbered 3, after V lost 4 bases and J lost 0 bases. Germline CDR1 SGHNT, CDR2 YYREEE (reference sequence). CDR3 length equals 14 residues. DNA for the CDR3: TGTGCCAGCAGCCCTGGACTAGCCTCCTACGAGCAGTACTTC. Encoded protein: CASSPGLASYEQYF.

Only a few counts were recorded for this clonotype. V is TRBV20-1 and J is TRBJ2-1, with D tentatively TRBD2 (6 bases). The CDR3 contains 11 residues. Germline V gene sequence: CDR1 DFQATT, CDR2 SNEGSKA (reference sequence). The V gene lost 3 bases and the J gene lost 7 bases, with 7 bases spanning the gap. As DNA, the CDR3 is TGCAGTGCTAGGGCGGGGAATGAGCAGTTCTTC. It codes for CSARAGNEQFF.